The 16 T cell receptor beta chains below come from one sample, sequenced in a study of T cells in Graves' hyperthyroidism and ophthalmopathy. Amplification of TCR beta CDR3 regions was performed using RNA transcripts as template. The HTBI primer set drove a first-round RT-PCR of the TCR CDR3. TCRdb independently ran MiXCR on the multiplex PCR reads; one entry per CDR3 protein. This table has around 340,000 distinct CDR3 sequences, around 13% appearing once. The sample comprised blood. The source is a woman aged 25 to 39 with Graves' hyperthyroidism.

J is TRBJ1-5 and V is TRBV19; D ambiguous. This CDR3 region has 14 residues. Germline V gives CDR1 LNHDA, CDR2 SQIVND (reference sequence). V shed 2 bases and J shed 1 base, with 6 bases lying between them. CDR3 protein: CASSISGSNQPQHF. The CDR3 nucleotides are TGTGCCAGTAGTATATCAGGCAGCAATCAGCCCCAGCATTTT.

The table lists this clonotype with many counts. The gene calls are TRBV15 and TRBJ1-1; no reliable D call. Trimming cost V 0 bases and J 5 bases, with 13 bases left between them. The length of the CDR3 is 15 residues. Germline CDR1 reads LNHNV; CDR2 reads YYDKDF (reference sequence). For the CDR3, the DNA is TGTGCCACCAGCAGAGATCGTCAGGCGGGTACTGAAGCTTTCTTT. This encodes CATSRDRQAGTEAFF. The full variable domain, with the rest looked up from reference TRBV15 and TRBJ1-1, is DAMVIQNPRYQVTQFGKPVTLSCSQTLNHNVMYWYQQKSSQAPKLLFHYYDKDFNNEADTPDNFQSRRPNTSFCFLDIRSPGLGDTAMYLCATSRDRQAGTEAFFGQGTRLTVV.

There are many counts of this clonotype. This chain uses TRBV28 with TRBJ1-2, with 9 bases that match TRBD1. Unmatched junction bases numbered 18, after V lost 9 bases and J lost 7 bases. The CDR3 consists of 16 residues. Germline CDR1 is MDHEN and CDR2 is SYDVKM. The CDR3 spells CASNEFQTGGYGGYTF. CDR3 coding DNA: TGTGCCAGTAACGAGTTCCAAACAGGGGGCTACGGTGGCTACACCTTC.

The chain couples TRBV15 to TRBJ2-7, with D tentatively TRBD2 (5 bases). This CDR3 is 13 amino acids long. V was cut by 3 bases and J by 3 bases, with 9 bases left in between. Looked up from germline, CDR1 is LNHNV and CDR2 is YYDKDF (reference sequence). CDR3 sequence (DNA): TGTGCCACCAGCAGCGGGGTGGGCTACGAGCAGTACTTC. Its protein is CATSSGVGYEQYF.

This clonotype occurred many times. A junction end diverges from the germline sequence, so it may reflect a read error. The gene calls are TRBV28 and TRBJ2-3; the D gene is possibly TRBD2 (5 bases). Germline V gene data show CDR1 as MDHEN and CDR2 as SYDVKM. This CDR3 spans 13 amino acids. CDR3 sequence: CASRSGSRDTQYF. Here the CDR3 DNA reads TGTGCCAGCAGGTCTGGGAGCAGAGATACGCAGTATTTT.

This chain uses TRBV19 with TRBJ2-1; TRBD1 or TRBD2 may be the D gene (6 bases each). In germline, CDR1 is LNHDA, CDR2 SQIVND (reference sequence). The V gene lost 6 bases and the J gene lost 2 bases, with 11 bases spanning the gap. The CDR3 loop spans 14 amino acids. CDR3 loop: CASRGAGTYNEQFF. The CDR3 nucleotides read TGTGCCAGTAGGGGGGCGGGAACCTACAATGAGCAGTTCTTC.

The V call is TRBV30, the J call TRBJ1-6; TRBD1 aligns across 7 bases. CDR1 and CDR2 (germline): GTSNPN, SVGIG (reference sequence). There are 15 residues in the CDR3. After removal of 3 bases from V and 10 bases from J, the junction contained 12 bases not matched to a gene. The CDR3 here is CAWSSPGQFVSPLHF. CDR3 sequence (DNA): TGTGCCTGGAGCTCACCGGGACAGTTTGTGTCACCCCTCCACTTT.

The gene calls are TRBV6-2 or TRBV6-3 and TRBJ2-7, with D unclear. The V and J ends lost 2 bases and 0 bases respectively, with 11 bases between them. Germline V lookup: CDR1 MNHEY, CDR2 SVGEGT. This CDR3 comprises 15 residues. CDR3 amino acids: CASSYPALSSYEQYF. In nucleotides, the CDR3 is TGTGCCAGCAGTTACCCTGCGCTTTCCTCCTACGAGCAGTACTTC.

The sample holds many counts of this clonotype. The chain is built from TRBV6-2 or TRBV6-3 and TRBJ2-5; TRBD1 might be the D (6 bases). CDR1 and CDR2 from the germline V gene are MNHEY and SVGEGT. V was cut by 1 base and J by 1 base, with 10 bases left in between. The CDR3 runs 15 residues. CDR3: CASSYWDNSQETQYF. DNA for the CDR3: TGTGCCAGCAGTTACTGGGACAACTCCCAAGAGACCCAGTACTTC.

In this sample, this clonotype turned up many times. This chain uses TRBV25-1 with TRBJ1-4; D is unresolved. The germline CDR1 and CDR2 sequences are MGHDK and SYGVNS. CDR3 length: 15 amino acids. Trimming cost V 8 bases and J 3 bases, with 16 bases left between them. Here the CDR3 reads CASSDSTRANEKLFF. DNA for the CDR3: TGTGCCAGCTCCGATTCTACACGCGCTAATGAAAAACTGTTTTTT.

This clonotype was seen only a few times. This chain joins TRBV12-3 or TRBV12-4 and TRBJ2-2, with D possibly matching TRBD2 (6 bases). The CDR3 is 16 amino acids. V shed 5 bases and J shed 0 bases, with 13 bases lying between them. CDR3 region: CASSPPTSSNTGELFF. The CDR3 DNA sequence: TGTGCCAGCAGTCCACCGACTAGTTCGAACACCGGGGAGCTGTTTTTT.

V gene TRBV28 combines with J gene TRBJ1-1, with 7 positions matching TRBD1. V was clipped by 8 bases and J by 1 base; unmatched bases: 13. Germline V CDR1 and CDR2: MDHEN, SYDVKM. The CDR3 covers 16 residues. The CDR3: CASSPGPDRANTEAFF. CDR3 coding DNA: TGTGCCAGCTCACCAGGCCCCGACAGGGCGAACACTGAAGCTTTCTTT.

This clonotype was counted many times. The V gene is TRBV6-1, the J gene TRBJ2-5, with TRBD2 matching over 13 bases. Germline values: CDR1 MNHNS, CDR2 SASEGT. With 6 bases clipped from V and 2 bases from J, the junction kept 12 bases outside the gene matches. The CDR3 sequence is 18 residues long. The CDR3 region has the DNA TGTGCCAGCAGCCCGGGACTAGCGGGACCCCCCGGGCAAGAGACCCAGTACTTC. This sequence encodes CASSPGLAGPPGQETQYF.

Only a few counts were recorded for this clonotype. The chain has TRBV7-2 and TRBJ2-7; D gene unclear. Germline CDR1 is SGHTA and CDR2 is FQGNSA. The CDR3 spans 14 residues. Trimming shortened V by 3 bases and J by 6 bases, and 15 bases separated the two germline ends. The DNA for the CDR3 is TGTGCCAGCAGCTTGGACCCAGGAGCTCCCGAGCAGTACTTC. Residues: CASSLDPGAPEQYF. Using reference TRBV7-2 and TRBJ2-7 for the parts outside the CDR3, the full variable domain is GAGVSQSPSNKVTEKGKDVELRCDPISGHTALYWYRQSLGQGLEFLIYFQGNSAPDKSGLPSDRFSAERTGGSVSTLTIQRTQQEDSAVYLCASSLDPGAPEQYFGPGTRLTVT.

In its sample, this clonotype was seen many times. The rearrangement links TRBV27 to TRBJ2-7, with D maybe TRBD2 (6 bases). Germline CDR1 is MNHEY and CDR2 is SMNVEV (reference sequence). This CDR3 has 13 amino acids. Trimming cost V 5 bases and J 3 bases, with 11 bases left between them. CDR3 in DNA: TGTGCCAGCAGTCCCGGGACTGGCTACGAGCAGTACTTC. Residues: CASSPGTGYEQYF.

This clonotype was seen at least ten times. The rearrangement links TRBV28 to TRBJ1-5; no clear D. The CDR3 totals 12 residues. V shed 10 bases and J shed 8 bases, with 15 bases lying between them. Germline assignment: CDR1 MDHEN and CDR2 SYDVKM. Here the CDR3 DNA reads TGTGCCACCAAACCCGTTACTGAGCCCCAGCATTTT. Protein sequence: CATKPVTEPQHF. Complete variable domain (other parts from reference TRBV28 and TRBJ1-5): DVKVTQSSRYLVKRTGEKVFLECVQDMDHENMFWYRQDPGLGLRLIYFSYDVKMKEKGDIPEGYSVSREKKERFSLILESASTNQTSMYLCATKPVTEPQHFGDGTRLSIL.